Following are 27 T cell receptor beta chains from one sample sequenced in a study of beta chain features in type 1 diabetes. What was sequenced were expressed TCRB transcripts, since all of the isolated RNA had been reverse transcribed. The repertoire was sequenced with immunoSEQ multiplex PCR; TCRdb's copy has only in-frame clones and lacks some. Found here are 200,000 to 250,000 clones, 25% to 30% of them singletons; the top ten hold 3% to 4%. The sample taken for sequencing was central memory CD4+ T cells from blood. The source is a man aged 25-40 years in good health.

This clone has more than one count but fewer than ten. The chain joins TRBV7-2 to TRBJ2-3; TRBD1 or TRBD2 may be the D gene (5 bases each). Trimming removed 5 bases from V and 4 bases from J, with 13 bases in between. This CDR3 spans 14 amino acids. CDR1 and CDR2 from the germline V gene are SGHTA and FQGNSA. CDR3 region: CASSPLMGADTQYF. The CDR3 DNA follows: TGTGCCAGCAGCCCGCTCATGGGGGCAGATACGCAGTATTTT.

The CDR3 is CASHFFQGALKFLAKNIQYF. The CDR3 DNA reads TGTGCAAGTCACTTTTTTCAGGGGGCCCTGAAATTTCTAGCCAAAAACATTCAGTACTTC. The chain has TRBV12-2 and TRBJ2-4; TRBD1 is the table's D call, not checked against the DNA. TRBV12-2 is a known pseudogene. This CDR3 has 20 amino acids.

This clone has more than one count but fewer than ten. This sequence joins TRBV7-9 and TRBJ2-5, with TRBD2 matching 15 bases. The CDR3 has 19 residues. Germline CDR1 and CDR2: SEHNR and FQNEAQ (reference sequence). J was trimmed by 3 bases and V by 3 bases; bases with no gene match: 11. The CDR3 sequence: CASSLAHGGLAGGEETQYF. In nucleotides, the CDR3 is TGTGCCAGCAGCTTGGCACACGGGGGACTAGCGGGAGGTGAAGAGACCCAGTACTTC.

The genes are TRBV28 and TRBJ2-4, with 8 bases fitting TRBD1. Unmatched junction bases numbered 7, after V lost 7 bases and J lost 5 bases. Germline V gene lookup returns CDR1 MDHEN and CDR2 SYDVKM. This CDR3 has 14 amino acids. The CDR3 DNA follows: TGTGCCAGCACTCCAGGGGGCGGGGAAAACATTCAGTACTTC. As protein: CASTPGGGENIQYF. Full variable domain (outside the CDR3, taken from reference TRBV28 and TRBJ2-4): DVKVTQSSRYLVKRTGEKVFLECVQDMDHENMFWYRQDPGLGLRLIYFSYDVKMKEKGDIPEGYSVSREKKERFSLILESASTNQTSMYLCASTPGGGENIQYFGAGTRLSVL.

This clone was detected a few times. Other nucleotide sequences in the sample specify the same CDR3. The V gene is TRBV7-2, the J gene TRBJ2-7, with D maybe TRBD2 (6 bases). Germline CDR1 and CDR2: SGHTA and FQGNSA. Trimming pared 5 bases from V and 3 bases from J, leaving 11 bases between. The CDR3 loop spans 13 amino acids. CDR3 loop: CASSLGGNYEQYF. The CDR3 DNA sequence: TGTGCCAGCAGCCTCGGGGGTAACTACGAGCAGTACTTC.

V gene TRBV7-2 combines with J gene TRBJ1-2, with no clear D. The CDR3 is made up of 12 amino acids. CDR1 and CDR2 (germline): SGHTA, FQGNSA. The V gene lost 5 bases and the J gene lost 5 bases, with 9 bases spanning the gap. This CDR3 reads CASSRGLYGYTF. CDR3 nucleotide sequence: TGTGCCAGCAGCCGCGGACTATATGGCTACACCTTC.

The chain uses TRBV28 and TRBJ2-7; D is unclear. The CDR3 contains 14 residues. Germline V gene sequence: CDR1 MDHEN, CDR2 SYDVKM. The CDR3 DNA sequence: TGTGCTGGCAGTCCACCCCAGAAGGGCAGGGAGCAGTACTTC. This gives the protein CAGSPPQKGREQYF.

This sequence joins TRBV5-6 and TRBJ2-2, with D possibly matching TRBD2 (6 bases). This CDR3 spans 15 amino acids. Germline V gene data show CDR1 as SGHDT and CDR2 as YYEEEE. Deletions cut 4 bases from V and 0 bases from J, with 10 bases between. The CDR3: CASSHGGANTGELFF. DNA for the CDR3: TGTGCCAGCAGCCACGGGGGTGCGAACACCGGGGAGCTGTTTTTT.

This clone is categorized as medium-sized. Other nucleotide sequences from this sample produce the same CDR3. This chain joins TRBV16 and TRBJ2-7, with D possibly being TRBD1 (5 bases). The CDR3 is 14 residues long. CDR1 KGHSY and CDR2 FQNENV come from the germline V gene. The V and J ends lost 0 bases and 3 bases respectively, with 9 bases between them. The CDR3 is CASSQSSQGYEQYF. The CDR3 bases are TGTGCCAGCAGCCAATCTTCCCAGGGCTACGAGCAGTACTTC.

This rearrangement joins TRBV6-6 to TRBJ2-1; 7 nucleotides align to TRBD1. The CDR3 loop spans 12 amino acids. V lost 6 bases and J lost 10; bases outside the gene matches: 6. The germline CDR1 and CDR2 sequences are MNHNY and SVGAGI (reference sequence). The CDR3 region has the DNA TGTGCCAGCAGGAAGGGGGCACTGGAGCAGTTCTTC. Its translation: CASRKGALEQFF.

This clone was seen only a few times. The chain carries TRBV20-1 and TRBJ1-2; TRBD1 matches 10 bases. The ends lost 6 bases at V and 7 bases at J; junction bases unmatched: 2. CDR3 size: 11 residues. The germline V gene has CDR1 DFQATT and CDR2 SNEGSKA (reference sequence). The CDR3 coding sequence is TGCAGTGCCGGGACAGGGGCTGGCTACACCTTC. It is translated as CSAGTGAGYTF.

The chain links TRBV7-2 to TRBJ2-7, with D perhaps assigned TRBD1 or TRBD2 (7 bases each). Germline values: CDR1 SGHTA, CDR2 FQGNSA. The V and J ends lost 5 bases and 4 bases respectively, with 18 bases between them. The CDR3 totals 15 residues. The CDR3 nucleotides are TGTGCCAGCAGCCCAGGGGGGGGCGCTCGGTACGAGCAGTACTTC. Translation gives CASSPGGGARYEQYF.

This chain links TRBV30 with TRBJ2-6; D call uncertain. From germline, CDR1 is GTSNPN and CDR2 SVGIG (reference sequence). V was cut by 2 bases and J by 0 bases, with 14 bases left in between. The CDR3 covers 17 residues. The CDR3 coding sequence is TGTGCCTGGAGTATTGTCCAGAGAGACTCTGGGGCCAACGTCCTGACTTTC. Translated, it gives CAWSIVQRDSGANVLTF.

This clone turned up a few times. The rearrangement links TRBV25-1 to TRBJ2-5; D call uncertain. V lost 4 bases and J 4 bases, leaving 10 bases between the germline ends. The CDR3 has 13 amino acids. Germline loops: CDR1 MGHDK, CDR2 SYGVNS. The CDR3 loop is CASSGGYRETQYF. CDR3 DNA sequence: TGTGCCAGCAGTGGAGGTTATAGAGAGACCCAGTACTTC.

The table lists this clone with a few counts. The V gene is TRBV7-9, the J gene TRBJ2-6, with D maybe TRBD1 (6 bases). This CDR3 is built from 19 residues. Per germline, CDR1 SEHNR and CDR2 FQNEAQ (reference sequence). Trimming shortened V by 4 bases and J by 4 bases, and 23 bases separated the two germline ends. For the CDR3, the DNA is TGTGCCAGCAGCTCTCAAATAGACAAACAGGGAGCCGGGGCCAACGTCCTGACTTTC. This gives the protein CASSSQIDKQGAGANVLTF. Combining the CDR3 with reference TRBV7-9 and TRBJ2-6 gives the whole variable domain DTGVSQNPRHKITKRGQNVTFRCDPISEHNRLYWYRQTLGQGPEFLTYFQNEAQLEKSRLLSDRFSAERPKGSFSTLEIQRTEQGDSAMYLCASSSQIDKQGAGANVLTFGAGSRLTVL.

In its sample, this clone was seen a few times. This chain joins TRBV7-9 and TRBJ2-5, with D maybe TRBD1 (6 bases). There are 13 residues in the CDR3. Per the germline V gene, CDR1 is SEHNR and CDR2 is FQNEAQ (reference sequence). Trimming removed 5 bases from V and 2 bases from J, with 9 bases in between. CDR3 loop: CASSPQGQETQYF. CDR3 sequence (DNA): TGTGCCAGCAGCCCTCAGGGGCAAGAGACCCAGTACTTC.

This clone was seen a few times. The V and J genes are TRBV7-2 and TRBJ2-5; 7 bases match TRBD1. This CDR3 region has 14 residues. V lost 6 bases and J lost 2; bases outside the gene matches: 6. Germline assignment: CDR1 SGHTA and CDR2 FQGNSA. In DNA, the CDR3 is TGTGCCAGCAGTTCGCCAGGGGGACAAGAGACCCAGTACTTC. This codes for CASSSPGGQETQYF.

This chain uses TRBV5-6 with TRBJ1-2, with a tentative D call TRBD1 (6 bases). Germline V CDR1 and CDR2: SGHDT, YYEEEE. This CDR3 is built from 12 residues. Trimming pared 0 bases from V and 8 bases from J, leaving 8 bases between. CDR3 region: CASSLDREGYTF. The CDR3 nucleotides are TGTGCCAGCAGCTTGGACAGGGAAGGCTACACCTTC.

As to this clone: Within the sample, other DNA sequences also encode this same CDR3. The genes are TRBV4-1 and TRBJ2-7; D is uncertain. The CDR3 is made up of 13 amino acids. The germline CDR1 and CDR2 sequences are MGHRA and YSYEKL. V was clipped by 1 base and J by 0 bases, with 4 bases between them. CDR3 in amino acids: CASSQAPSYEQYF. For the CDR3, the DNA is TGCGCCAGCAGCCAAGCGCCCTCCTACGAGCAGTACTTC.

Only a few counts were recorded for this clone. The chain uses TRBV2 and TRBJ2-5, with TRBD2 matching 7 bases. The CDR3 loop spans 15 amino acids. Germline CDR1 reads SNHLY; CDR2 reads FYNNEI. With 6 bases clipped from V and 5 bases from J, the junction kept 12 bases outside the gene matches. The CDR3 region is CASSTAGSGEETQYF. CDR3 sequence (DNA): TGTGCCAGCAGCACTGCCGGGAGCGGGGAGGAGACCCAGTACTTC. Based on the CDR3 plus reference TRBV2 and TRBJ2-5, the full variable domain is EPEVTQTPSHQVTQMGQEVILRCVPISNHLYFYWYRQILGQKVEFLVSFYNNEISEKSEIFDDQFSVERPDGSNFTLKIRSTKLEDSAMYFCASSTAGSGEETQYFGPGTRLLVL.

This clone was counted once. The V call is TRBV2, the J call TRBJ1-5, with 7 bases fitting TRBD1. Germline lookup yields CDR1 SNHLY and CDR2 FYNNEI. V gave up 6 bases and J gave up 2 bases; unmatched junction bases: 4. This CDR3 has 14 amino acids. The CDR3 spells CASSPDRGNQPQHF. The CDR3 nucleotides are TGTGCCAGCAGCCCAGACAGGGGCAATCAGCCCCAGCATTTT.

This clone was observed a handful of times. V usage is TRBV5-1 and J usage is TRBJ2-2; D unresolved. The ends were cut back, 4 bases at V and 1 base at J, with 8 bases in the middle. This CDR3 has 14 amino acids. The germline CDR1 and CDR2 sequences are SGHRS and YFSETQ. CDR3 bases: TGCGCCAGCAGCCTATCAATGAACACCGGGGAGCTGTTTTTT. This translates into CASSLSMNTGELFF.

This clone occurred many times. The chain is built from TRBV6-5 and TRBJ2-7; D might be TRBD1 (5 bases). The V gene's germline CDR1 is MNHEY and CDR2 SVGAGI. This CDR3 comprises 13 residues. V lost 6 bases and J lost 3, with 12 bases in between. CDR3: CASSTGLSYEQYF. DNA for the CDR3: TGTGCCAGCAGCACAGGTTTAAGCTACGAGCAGTACTTC.

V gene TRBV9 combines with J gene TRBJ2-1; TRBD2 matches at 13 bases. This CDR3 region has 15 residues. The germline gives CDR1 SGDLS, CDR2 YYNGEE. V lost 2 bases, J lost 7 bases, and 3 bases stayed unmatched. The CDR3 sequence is CASSVGTSGKNEQFF. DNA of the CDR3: TGTGCCAGCAGCGTCGGGACTAGCGGGAAAAATGAGCAGTTCTTC.

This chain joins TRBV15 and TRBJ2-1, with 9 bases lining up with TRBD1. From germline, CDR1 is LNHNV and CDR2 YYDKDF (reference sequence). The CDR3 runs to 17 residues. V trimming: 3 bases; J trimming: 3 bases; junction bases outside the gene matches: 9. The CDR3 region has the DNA TGTGCCACCAGCAGGGCTAAAGGGACAGGGAACTACAATGAGCAGTTCTTC. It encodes CATSRAKGTGNYNEQFF.

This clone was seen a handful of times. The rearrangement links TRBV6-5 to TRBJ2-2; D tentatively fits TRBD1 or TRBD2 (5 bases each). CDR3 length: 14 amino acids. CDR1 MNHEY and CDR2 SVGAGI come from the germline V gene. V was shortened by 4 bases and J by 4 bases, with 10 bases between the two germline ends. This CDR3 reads CASSWGTSTGELFF. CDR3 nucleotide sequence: TGTGCCAGCAGTTGGGGGACGTCCACCGGGGAGCTGTTTTTT.

In DNA form, the CDR3 reads TGTGCCAGCAGCCAATCGGGGGCAACTAATGAAAAACTGTTTTTT. Protein sequence: CASSQSGATNEKLFF. The chain couples TRBV16 to TRBJ1-4; D perhaps matches TRBD1 (5 bases). V lost 0 bases, J lost 0 bases, and 5 bases lay in between. Germline V gives CDR1 KGHSY, CDR2 FQNENV. The CDR3 loop spans 15 amino acids.